This TCR beta chain was found in a study of blood T cell repertoires in COVID-19. Study overall: Samples came from the United States, Italy and Spain, spanning acute and convalescent COVID-19.

TCRdb's table, derived via immunoSEQ multiplex PCR, lists solely in-frame clones and lacks some. The sample includes about 240,000 clones, around 89% of them seen just once. What was sequenced was PBMCs or T cells enriched from blood (not recorded which). The TCR comes from a woman aged 25 to 45 who had recovered from COVID-19.

The CDR3: CASSPGLADYEQYF. As DNA, the CDR3 is TGTGCCAGCAGTCCGGGACTAGCGGACTACGAGCAGTACTTC. The chain recombines TRBV9 with TRBJ2-7; 11 bases map to TRBD2. J was trimmed by 3 bases and V by 5 bases; bases with no gene match: 4. CDR3 length: 14 amino acids. CDR1 and CDR2 (germline): SGDLS, YYNGEE.